The clone carrying this T cell receptor (beta chain) was recorded a few times. These data belong to a study of blood T cell repertoires in COVID-19. Study in general: Both acute and convalescent COVID-19 samples were obtained from the United States, Italy and Spain. Nucleic acid was either cDNA or gDNA, and it came from T cells, B-cell-depleted T cells, or PBMCs.

CDR1 is LNHDA and CDR2 is SQIVND in the germline V gene (reference sequence). CDR3 length equals 12 residues. V was clipped by 4 bases and J by 1 base, with 4 bases between them. Per the original data handling: By means of reference gene primer amplification, nucleated cell counts were estimated. Sequencing was performed with immunoSEQ multiplex PCR; in TCRdb, only in-frame clones are kept and a portion is missing. The V and J calls and clone size are taken from that table; D and trimming were inferred from the DNA. The table lists roughly 250,000 clones, 86% of them singletons. Sequencing was carried out using peripheral blood. The chain has TRBV19 and TRBJ1-1, with D uncertain. This sequence was found in a man aged 35-49 years who had recovered from COVID-19. The CDR3 loop reads CASSTRNTEAFF. The CDR3 DNA sequence: TGTGCCAGTAGTACCAGGAACACTGAAGCTTTCTTT.